Listed below are T cell receptor beta chains from one sample, sequenced in a study of blood T cells in healthy people across ages. From the 5' RACE reads, TCRdb called clonotypes with MiXCR, one entry per CDR3 protein. This table has under 800,000 distinct CDR3 sequences, more than 40% appearing once. Sample: blood. The receptors were sampled from a woman aged 60 to 75 in good health. The CDR3 runs from the conserved cysteine through the conserved F or W. Each record gives: CDR3 protein, CDR3 DNA, J gene, D gene, V gene, clone size. D genes are given only for firm matches. Size is omitted from some rows. Given values are once, few, many or a class for expanded clones.

CDR3 protein: CASSKRTSGGGEQYF
CDR3 DNA: TGCGCCAGCAGCAAAAGGACTAGCGGGGGAGGGGAGCAGTACTTC
J gene: TRBJ2-5
D gene: TRBD2
V gene: TRBV5-1
clone size: .

CDR3 protein: CASSSRDRGGGNQPQHF
CDR3 DNA: TGTGCCAGTAGTTCCCGGGACAGGGGTGGTGGCAATCAGCCCCAGCATTTT
J gene: TRBJ1-5
D gene: TRBD1
V gene: TRBV19
clone size: .

CDR3 protein: CASSYPASGFSGANVLTF
CDR3 DNA: TGTGCCAGCAGTTACCCAGCGTCGGGCTTCTCTGGGGCCAACGTCCTGACTTTC
J gene: TRBJ2-6
D gene: .
V gene: TRBV6-5
clone size: few

CDR3 protein: CASSLGGTAFNQPQHF
CDR3 DNA: TGTGCCAGCAGCTTGGGAGGGACAGCCTTCAATCAGCCCCAGCATTTT
J gene: TRBJ1-5
D gene: TRBD1
V gene: TRBV5-6
clone size: .

CDR3 protein: CSAPTWFGEVMFF
CDR3 DNA: TGCAGTGCTCCCACGTGGTTCGGGGAGGTAATGTTCTTC
J gene: TRBJ2-1
D gene: .
V gene: TRBV20-1
clone size: .

CDR3 protein: CASSARSGGGPDTQYF
CDR3 DNA: TGTGCCAGCAGCGCCCGAAGCGGGGGGGGTCCAGATACGCAGTATTTT
J gene: TRBJ2-3
D gene: TRBD2
V gene: TRBV9
clone size: .

CDR3 protein: CAISGRTSGRETQYF
CDR3 DNA: TGTGCCATCAGTGGAAGGACTAGCGGGAGGGAGACCCAGTACTTC
J gene: TRBJ2-5
D gene: TRBD2
V gene: TRBV10-3
clone size: .

CDR3 protein: CASSLGQGIADTQYF
CDR3 DNA: TGTGCCAGCAGCTTAGGACAGGGTATTGCAGATACGCAGTATTTT
J gene: TRBJ2-3
D gene: .
V gene: TRBV13
clone size: .

CDR3 protein: CSAGSGQGRTDTQYF
CDR3 DNA: TGCAGCGCCGGAAGCGGACAGGGACGCACAGATACGCAGTATTTT
J gene: TRBJ2-3
D gene: TRBD1
V gene: TRBV29-1
clone size: .

CDR3 protein: CASSVGGKGDTQYF
CDR3 DNA: TGTGCCAGCAGTGTAGGCGGGAAGGGCGATACGCAGTATTTT
J gene: TRBJ2-3
D gene: .
V gene: TRBV12-3/TRBV12-4
clone size: .

CDR3 protein: CASTMNSNYGYTF
CDR3 DNA: TGTGCCAGCACTATGAACTCTAACTATGGCTACACCTTC
J gene: TRBJ1-2
D gene: .
V gene: TRBV9
clone size: .

CDR3 protein: CSARPQEGNQPQHF
CDR3 DNA: TGCAGTGCTAGACCCCAGGAGGGCAATCAGCCCCAGCATTTT
J gene: TRBJ1-5
D gene: .
V gene: TRBV20-1
clone size: .

CDR3 protein: CASSGRGLAPSSNTGELFF
CDR3 DNA: TGTGCCAGCAGCGGGAGGGGGCTAGCGCCCTCCTCGAACACCGGGGAGCTGTTTTTT
J gene: TRBJ2-2
D gene: .
V gene: TRBV9
clone size: .

CDR3 protein: CASSRVKTAIYEQYF
CDR3 DNA: TGTGCCAGCAGCAGGGTGAAGACAGCTATCTACGAGCAGTACTTC
J gene: TRBJ2-7
D gene: .
V gene: TRBV21-1
clone size: few

CDR3 protein: CASSPMPYEQYF
CDR3 DNA: TGTGCCAGCAGCCCAATGCCCTACGAGCAGTACTTC
J gene: TRBJ2-7
D gene: .
V gene: TRBV7-2
clone size: .

CDR3 protein: CASSLSTGQPQHF
CDR3 DNA: TGTGCCAGCAGTTTAAGTACAGGTCAGCCCCAGCATTTT
J gene: TRBJ1-5
D gene: .
V gene: TRBV12-3/TRBV12-4
clone size: few

CDR3 protein: CASSYRDVDEQYF
CDR3 DNA: TGTGCCAGCAGTTACAGGGACGTGGACGAGCAGTACTTC
J gene: TRBJ2-7
D gene: .
V gene: TRBV6-2/TRBV6-3
clone size: .

CDR3 protein: CASSPRGIEQYF
CDR3 DNA: TGTGCCAGCAGCCCCCGTGGGATCGAGCAGTACTTC
J gene: TRBJ2-7
D gene: .
V gene: TRBV7-2
clone size: many

CDR3 protein: CSARGQDRREEQYF
CDR3 DNA: TGCAGTGCTAGGGGACAAGACCGAAGGGAAGAGCAGTACTTC
J gene: TRBJ2-7
D gene: .
V gene: TRBV20-1
clone size: .

CDR3 protein: CASGGGALADNEQFF
CDR3 DNA: TGTGCCAGCGGAGGAGGTGCGCTAGCGGACAATGAGCAGTTCTTC
J gene: TRBJ2-1
D gene: TRBD2
V gene: TRBV6-2/TRBV6-3
clone size: few

CDR3 protein: CSAPSGGALKQFF
CDR3 DNA: TGCAGTGCCCCTAGCGGGGGGGCGTTGAAGCAGTTCTTC
J gene: TRBJ2-1
D gene: TRBD2
V gene: TRBV20-1
clone size: few

CDR3 protein: CASSTLAGDEQYF
CDR3 DNA: TGCGCCAGCAGCACCTTAGCGGGAGATGAGCAGTACTTC
J gene: TRBJ2-5
D gene: TRBD2
V gene: TRBV5-1
clone size: .

CDR3 protein: CASSLVGQPYEQYF
CDR3 DNA: TGTGCCAGCAGCTTAGTAGGACAGCCCTACGAGCAGTACTTC
J gene: TRBJ2-7
D gene: .
V gene: TRBV13
clone size: many

CDR3 protein: CSARLAGRTDTQYF
CDR3 DNA: TGCAGTGCTAGACTAGCGGGGCGCACAGATACGCAGTATTTT
J gene: TRBJ2-3
D gene: TRBD2
V gene: TRBV20-1
clone size: few

CDR3 protein: CSARTGTSGAPSGANVLTF
CDR3 DNA: TGCAGTGCTAGGACCGGGACTAGCGGGGCGCCCTCTGGGGCCAACGTCCTGACTTTC
J gene: TRBJ2-6
D gene: TRBD2
V gene: TRBV20-1
clone size: .

CDR3 protein: CASSPGTMSSYEQYF
CDR3 DNA: TGTGCCAGCAGCCCCGGCACCATGAGCTCCTACGAGCAGTACTTC
J gene: TRBJ2-7
D gene: .
V gene: TRBV28
clone size: few

CDR3 protein: CASSTPGHFTEAFF
CDR3 DNA: TGTGCCAGCAGCACCCCTGGGCACTTCACTGAAGCTTTCTTT
J gene: TRBJ1-1
D gene: .
V gene: TRBV7-2
clone size: .

CDR3 protein: CASSLAGTGGGEQYF
CDR3 DNA: TGCGCCAGCAGCTTGGCAGGCACAGGGGGTGGCGAGCAGTACTTC
J gene: TRBJ2-7
D gene: TRBD1
V gene: TRBV5-1
clone size: .

CDR3 protein: CASSESTTRDTQYF
CDR3 DNA: TGTGCCAGCAGTGAGTCCACAACGAGGGATACGCAGTATTTT
J gene: TRBJ2-3
D gene: .
V gene: TRBV2
clone size: many

CDR3 protein: CASSEKPGELFF
CDR3 DNA: TGTGCCAGCAGTGAAAAGCCCGGGGAGCTGTTTTTT
J gene: TRBJ2-2
D gene: .
V gene: TRBV6-1
clone size: few

CDR3 protein: CSAREGGVGQFF
CDR3 DNA: TGCAGTGCTAGAGAGGGAGGTGTGGGGCAGTTCTTC
J gene: TRBJ2-1
D gene: .
V gene: TRBV20-1
clone size: .

CDR3 protein: CASSLMIKETQYF
CDR3 DNA: TGTGCCAGCAGCTTGATGATAAAGGAGACCCAGTACTTC
J gene: TRBJ2-5
D gene: .
V gene: TRBV5-6
clone size: few

CDR3 protein: CASSLAGQRPNYGYTF
CDR3 DNA: TGCGCCAGCAGCTTGGCCGGACAGCGACCTAACTATGGCTACACCTTC
J gene: TRBJ1-2
D gene: .
V gene: TRBV5-1
clone size: .

CDR3 protein: CASREPGQTYNEQFF
CDR3 DNA: TGTGCCAGCAGGGAACCGGGACAGACCTACAATGAGCAGTTCTTC
J gene: TRBJ2-1
D gene: TRBD1
V gene: TRBV6-1
clone size: few

CDR3 protein: CASSFGSGSFRETQYF
CDR3 DNA: TGTGCCAGCAGCTTCGGTAGCGGGAGTTTTCGGGAGACCCAGTACTTC
J gene: TRBJ2-5
D gene: TRBD2
V gene: TRBV7-9
clone size: .

CDR3 protein: CASSRLAGGPVNEQFF
CDR3 DNA: TGCGCCAGCAGTCGCTTAGCGGGAGGGCCCGTCAATGAGCAGTTCTTC
J gene: TRBJ2-1
D gene: TRBD2
V gene: TRBV5-1
clone size: .

CDR3 protein: CSARDLRDSGGNQPQHF
CDR3 DNA: TGCAGTGCTAGAGATCTTAGGGACAGCGGGGGCAATCAGCCCCAGCATTTT
J gene: TRBJ1-5
D gene: TRBD1
V gene: TRBV20-1
clone size: .

CDR3 protein: CATSWGLSLRTYNERFF
CDR3 DNA: TGTGCCACCTCCTGGGGACTATCCCTGCGAACCTACAATGAGCGGTTCTTC
J gene: TRBJ2-1
D gene: TRBD2
V gene: TRBV27
clone size: .

CDR3 protein: CASSQRQESSYEQYF
CDR3 DNA: TGCGCCAGCAGCCAACGACAGGAGAGCTCCTACGAGCAGTACTTC
J gene: TRBJ2-7
D gene: .
V gene: TRBV4-3
clone size: .

CDR3 protein: CSVTQVQGSETQYF
CDR3 DNA: TGCAGCGTGACACAGGTCCAAGGGTCAGAGACCCAGTACTTC
J gene: TRBJ2-5
D gene: .
V gene: TRBV29-1
clone size: .

CDR3 protein: CASSTTNVRAGGNEQFF
CDR3 DNA: TGTGCCAGCAGCACGACCAACGTGCGAGCGGGGGGAAATGAGCAGTTCTTC
J gene: TRBJ2-1
D gene: TRBD2
V gene: TRBV7-9
clone size: once

CDR3 protein: CASSPTLEANYGYTF
CDR3 DNA: TGCGCCAGCAGCCCGACTTTGGAGGCGAACTATGGCTACACCTTC
J gene: TRBJ1-2
D gene: .
V gene: TRBV4-1
clone size: .

CDR3 protein: CSVPEGRSIGGYTF
CDR3 DNA: TGCAGCGTGCCAGAAGGAAGGAGCATCGGCGGCTACACCTTC
J gene: TRBJ1-2
D gene: .
V gene: TRBV29-1
clone size: few

CDR3 protein: CASSQRGVYNEQFF
CDR3 DNA: TGCGCCAGCAGCCAGAGGGGCGTCTACAATGAGCAGTTCTTC
J gene: TRBJ2-1
D gene: .
V gene: TRBV4-3
clone size: .

CDR3 protein: CSAPPEGLNQPQHF
CDR3 DNA: TGCAGTGCTCCCCCTGAGGGCCTGAATCAGCCCCAGCATTTT
J gene: TRBJ1-5
D gene: .
V gene: TRBV20-1
clone size: .